The 30 T cell receptor beta chains listed next were all sequenced from one sample in a study of shared clonotypes between healthy human individuals. Naive CD8 cells, CD45RO-negative and positively selected for CCR7, excluded terminally differentiated effector memory CD45RA+ cells. Repertoires were generated with immunoSEQ multiplex PCR, while TCRdb's copy carries only in-frame clones and drops some. The table records more than 2 million clones, 85% to 95% of them present only once. Sequenced sample: naive CD8+ T cells from PBMCs. The source is a man aged 18 to 35 in good health. Some clones in this sample may be carry-over from other donors' samples.

V gene TRBV30 combines with J gene TRBJ2-6, with D tentatively TRBD1 (6 bases). CDR1 is GTSNPN and CDR2 is SVGIG in the germline V gene (reference sequence). This CDR3 comprises 15 residues. The V end lost 1 base, the J end lost 3 bases, and 10 bases lay between the germline ends. Here the CDR3 reads CAWSAGASGANVLTF. In DNA, the CDR3 is TGTGCCTGGAGTGCAGGGGCGAGTGGGGCCAACGTCCTGACTTTC.

The V and J genes are TRBV7-8 and TRBJ2-7; a possible D gene is TRBD2 (5 bases). V was trimmed by 0 bases and J by 5 bases, leaving 8 bases between them. The CDR3 is 13 residues long. Germline-derived CDR1 and CDR2 are SGHVS and FQNEAQ. CDR3 sequence (DNA): TGTGCCAGCAGCTTAGCAACGAGGGACGAGCAGTACTTC. It translates to CASSLATRDEQYF. The variable domain in full, completed from reference TRBV7-8 and TRBJ2-7, reads GAGVSQSPRYKVAKRGQDVALRCDPISGHVSLFWYQQALGQGPEFLTYFQNEAQLDKSGLPSDRFFAERPEGSVSTLKIQRTQQEDSAVYLCASSLATRDEQYFGPGTRLTVT.

This chain joins TRBV18 and TRBJ1-2; D uncertain. CDR1 is KGHSH, CDR2 LQKENI, per germline. CDR3 length: 14 amino acids. V lost 3 bases, J lost 5 bases, and 13 bases lay in between. CDR3 sequence reads: CASSPGPWRYGYTF. The CDR3 coding sequence is TGTGCCAGCTCACCGGGCCCCTGGCGGTATGGCTACACCTTC. Variable domain in full (rest from reference TRBV18 and TRBJ1-2): NAGVMQNPRHLVRRRGQEARLRCSPMKGHSHVYWYRQLPEEGLKFMVYLQKENIIDESGMPKERFSAEFPKEGPSILRIQQVVRGDSAAYFCASSPGPWRYGYTFGSGTRLTVV.

This chain joins TRBV27 and TRBJ2-7; D possibly corresponds to TRBD1 (6 bases). CDR3 size: 14 residues. Germline V lookup: CDR1 MNHEY, CDR2 SMNVEV (reference sequence). The V gene lost 1 base and the J gene lost 2 bases, with 9 bases spanning the gap. The CDR3 sequence: CASSLFQGTYEQYF. The CDR3 nucleotides read TGTGCCAGCAGTTTATTCCAGGGGACCTACGAGCAGTACTTC.

The chain uses TRBV7-3 and TRBJ2-2; a possible D gene is TRBD1 (6 bases). V was shortened by 5 bases and J by 2 bases, with 12 bases between the two germline ends. The CDR3 is made up of 15 amino acids. Germline loops: CDR1 SGHTA, CDR2 FQGTGA. The CDR3: CASSQGSYNTGELFF. The CDR3 DNA sequence: TGTGCCAGCAGCCAGGGGTCATACAACACCGGGGAGCTGTTTTTT.

V usage is TRBV28 and J usage is TRBJ2-7; 12 bases fit TRBD2. Looked up from germline, CDR1 is MDHEN and CDR2 is SYDVKM. Trimming took 4 bases from V and 2 from J; bases not matched to a gene: 6. There are 16 residues in the CDR3. The CDR3 here is CASSSRTSGATYEQYF. CDR3 DNA sequence: TGTGCCAGCAGTTCGCGGACTAGCGGGGCGACCTACGAGCAGTACTTC. The full variable domain, its missing parts supplied by reference TRBV28 and TRBJ2-7, is DVKVTQSSRYLVKRTGEKVFLECVQDMDHENMFWYRQDPGLGLRLIYFSYDVKMKEKGDIPEGYSVSREKKERFSLILESASTNQTSMYLCASSSRTSGATYEQYFGPGTRLTVT.

V usage is TRBV28 and J usage is TRBJ1-5, with D hard to call. In germline, CDR1 is MDHEN, CDR2 SYDVKM. The CDR3 sequence is 14 residues long. Deletions cut 6 bases from V and 2 bases from J, with 11 bases between. The CDR3 is CASRIAQGNQPQHF. The DNA for the CDR3 is TGTGCCAGCAGGATAGCTCAGGGCAATCAGCCCCAGCATTTT. Full variable domain (outside the CDR3, taken from reference TRBV28 and TRBJ1-5): DVKVTQSSRYLVKRTGEKVFLECVQDMDHENMFWYRQDPGLGLRLIYFSYDVKMKEKGDIPEGYSVSREKKERFSLILESASTNQTSMYLCASRIAQGNQPQHFGDGTRLSIL.

The chain employs TRBV23-1 and TRBJ1-3; D remains unclear. TRBV23-1 is an ORF; its function is uncertain. The CDR3 has 14 amino acids. Trimming took off 5 bases at V and 0 bases at J, with 8 bases between the two ends. The CDR3 nucleotides are TGCGCCAGCAGTTTATTAGGCTCTGGAAACACCATATATTTT. Protein product: CASSLLGSGNTIYF.

The chain links TRBV9 to TRBJ2-7, with TRBD2 matching over 10 bases. Germline CDR1 SGDLS, CDR2 YYNGEE. The trim removed 3 bases at V and 7 bases at J, leaving 10 bases unmatched. The CDR3 totals 15 residues. The DNA for the CDR3 is TGTGCCAGCAGCGGGTCTAGCGGGAGCTTGAGAGAGCAGTACTTC. It translates to CASSGSSGSLREQYF.

The rearrangement links TRBV28 to TRBJ1-2; the D gene is possibly TRBD1 (6 bases). Between the trimmed V and J ends, which lost 6 bases and 3 bases, there was a span of 23 bases. There are 17 residues in the CDR3. Per the germline V gene, CDR1 is MDHEN and CDR2 is SYDVKM. This chain's CDR3 is CASSSQYRDTRYYGYTF. The DNA for the CDR3 is TGTGCCAGCAGCTCACAATATCGGGACACGAGATACTATGGCTACACCTTC.

The chain links TRBV11-2 to TRBJ2-1; 8 bases are a match to TRBD1. Germline CDR1 SGHAT, CDR2 FQNNGV. This CDR3 is built from 12 residues. After removal of 5 bases from V and 8 bases from J, the junction contained 2 bases not matched to a gene. The CDR3, as DNA: TGTGCCAGCAGCGTACAGGGGGATGAGCAGTTCTTC. It encodes CASSVQGDEQFF.

The CDR3 protein is CASSHHAGLAGAYNEQFF. The CDR3 region has the DNA TGTGCCAGCAGCCACCACGCGGGACTAGCGGGAGCCTACAATGAGCAGTTCTTC. This chain uses TRBV7-9 with TRBJ2-1, with 14 nucleotides matching TRBD2. Unmatched junction bases numbered 8, after V lost 5 bases and J lost 2 bases. The CDR3 totals 18 residues. CDR1 SEHNR and CDR2 FQNEAQ come from the germline V gene (reference sequence).

With respect to this clone: Other DNA sequences within the sample encode an identical CDR3. The chain is built from TRBV6-5 and TRBJ2-7; 12 bases are shared with TRBD2. J lost 6 bases, V lost 2 bases, and 2 bases had no gene match. The CDR3 loop spans 14 amino acids. CDR1 and CDR2 (germline): MNHEY, SVGAGI. As DNA, the CDR3 is TGTGCCAGCAGTTACGGACTAGCGGGATCCGAGCAGTACTTC. It is translated as CASSYGLAGSEQYF.

This sequence joins TRBV29-1 and TRBJ2-1; 9 positions match TRBD2. The CDR3 totals 17 residues. Germline V gene lookup returns CDR1 SQVTM and CDR2 ANQGSEA. Trimming cost V 5 bases and J 3 bases; bases outside gene matches: 14. Here the CDR3 DNA reads TGCAGCGTTATCTCTAATATAGCGGGAGCCGTCTACAATGAGCAGTTCTTC. This encodes CSVISNIAGAVYNEQFF.

The rearrangement joins TRBV4-1 to TRBJ2-3; perhaps TRBD1 as D (6 bases). V was cut by 4 bases and J by 3 bases, with 11 bases left in between. CDR1 is MGHRA and CDR2 is YSYEKL in the germline V gene. This CDR3 comprises 14 residues. The CDR3 coding sequence is TGCGCCAGCAGCCGTCAAGGGGGAACAGATACGCAGTATTTT. Amino acid sequence: CASSRQGGTDTQYF.

The rearrangement uses TRBV27 and TRBJ1-2; unclear D gene. The CDR3 has 16 residues. With 0 bases removed from V and 1 base from J, the gap between germline ends came to 12 bases. Germline CDR1 MNHEY, CDR2 SMNVEV (reference sequence). In DNA, the CDR3 is TGTGCCAGCAGTTTATCCGAGGGAGAGGTTAACTATGGCTACACCTTC. This translates into CASSLSEGEVNYGYTF.

The CDR3 loop is CATQAQARPGNTIYF. The CDR3 bases are TGTGCCACCCAAGCCCAGGCCCGACCTGGAAACACCATATATTTT. The genes are TRBV6-5 and TRBJ1-3; no firm D call. CDR3 length: 15 residues. Germline CDR1 reads MNHEY; CDR2 reads SVGAGI. Trimming removed 10 bases from V and 2 bases from J, with 18 bases in between.

This clone showed up just once. The rearrangement uses TRBV27 and TRBJ2-6, with D perhaps TRBD1 or TRBD2 (5 bases each). Germline-derived CDR1 and CDR2 are MNHEY and SMNVEV (reference sequence). Trimming took 8 bases from V and 3 from J, leaving 17 bases between them. CDR3 size: 16 residues. CDR3 nucleotide sequence: TGTGCCAGCGGTGGGACGGCTGCCGTTGGGGCCAACGTCCTGACTTTC. It yields the protein CASGGTAAVGANVLTF. The full variable domain, in which reference TRBV27 and TRBJ2-6 provide the parts outside the CDR3, is EAQVTQNPRYLITVTGKKLTVTCSQNMNHEYMSWYRQDPGLGLRQIYYSMNVEVTDKGDVPEGYKVSRKEKRNFPLILESPSPNQTSLYFCASGGTAAVGANVLTFGAGSRLTVL.

The chain is built from TRBV19 and TRBJ2-2; D call uncertain. Trimming stripped 5 bases from V and 0 bases from J, with 10 bases between. This CDR3 region has 15 residues. CDR1 is LNHDA and CDR2 is SQIVND in the germline V gene (reference sequence). CDR3 DNA sequence: TGTGCCAGTAGTTCGACTGGATCGAACACCGGGGAGCTGTTTTTT. Translation: CASSSTGSNTGELFF.

The chain recombines TRBV6-5 with TRBJ2-1; no definite D call. CDR3 length equals 13 residues. Germline assignment: CDR1 MNHEY and CDR2 SVGAGI. V was pared by 8 bases and J by 2 bases, with 10 bases between. The CDR3 sequence: CASGELPYNEQFF. The DNA for the CDR3 is TGTGCCAGCGGCGAGCTGCCCTACAATGAGCAGTTCTTC.

The chain is built from TRBV7-8 and TRBJ1-5; 12 bases are a match to TRBD1. The CDR3 contains 15 residues. Losses at the gene ends were 5 bases for V and 7 bases for J; bases not matched to a gene: 6. Looked up from germline, CDR1 is SGHVS and CDR2 is FQNEAQ. CDR3 nucleotide sequence: TGTGCCAGCAGCCAGGGACAGGGGGCCGGGCAGCCCCAGCATTTT. The encoded protein is CASSQGQGAGQPQHF.

The chain links TRBV27 to TRBJ2-6, with a tentative D call TRBD2 (6 bases). The germline V gene encodes CDR1 MNHEY and CDR2 SMNVEV (reference sequence). This CDR3 contains 15 residues. The germline V and J ends were trimmed by 1 base and 2 bases, with 6 bases remaining between them. The CDR3 here is CASSLWRAGANVLTF. The CDR3 nucleotides are TGTGCCAGCAGTTTATGGAGGGCTGGGGCCAACGTCCTGACTTTC.

This chain uses TRBV5-6 with TRBJ2-7; 7 bases line up with TRBD1. The CDR3 consists of 14 residues. V lost 0 bases, J lost 0 bases, and 0 bases stayed unmatched. Germline V gene sequence: CDR1 SGHDT, CDR2 YYEEEE. CDR3 region: CASSLDRGSYEQYF. The CDR3 region has the DNA TGTGCCAGCAGCTTGGACAGGGGCTCCTACGAGCAGTACTTC.

For this clone: The sample holds other DNA sequences that translate to the same CDR3. The V call is TRBV9, the J call TRBJ2-7, with D hard to call. Trimming shortened V by 0 bases and J by 2 bases, and 6 bases separated the two germline ends. The germline V gene has CDR1 SGDLS and CDR2 YYNGEE. The CDR3 is 13 residues long. The DNA of the CDR3 is TGTGCCAGCAGCGTAGGGGCAGCCTACGAGCAGTACTTC. Protein: CASSVGAAYEQYF. Drawing the rest from reference TRBV9 and TRBJ2-7, the complete variable domain is DSGVTQTPKHLITATGQRVTLRCSPRSGDLSVYWYQQSLDQGLQFLIQYYNGEERAKGNILERFSAQQFPDLHSELNLSSLELGDSALYFCASSVGAAYEQYFGPGTRLTVT.

About this clone itself: Compared with germline, one end of the junction differs, possibly owing to a read error. The chain employs TRBV27 and TRBJ2-7, with a tentative D call TRBD1 (5 bases). Per germline, CDR1 MNHEY and CDR2 SMNVEV (reference sequence). The CDR3 has 13 residues. CDR3 sequence reads: CASSLRGSYGQYF. For the CDR3, the DNA is TGTGCCAGCAGTTTAAGGGGTTCCTACGGGCAGTACTTC.

The V call is TRBV9, the J call TRBJ2-7, with 12 positions matching TRBD1. Germline CDR1 reads SGDLS; CDR2 reads YYNGEE. With 0 bases clipped from V and 7 bases from J, the junction kept 8 bases outside the gene matches. The CDR3 length is 16 residues. The CDR3 protein is CASSVGAGQGAIEQYF. CDR3 sequence (DNA): TGTGCCAGCAGCGTAGGTGCGGGACAGGGGGCGATTGAGCAGTACTTC. Variable domain in full (rest from reference TRBV9 and TRBJ2-7): DSGVTQTPKHLITATGQRVTLRCSPRSGDLSVYWYQQSLDQGLQFLIQYYNGEERAKGNILERFSAQQFPDLHSELNLSSLELGDSALYFCASSVGAGQGAIEQYFGPGTRLTVT.

The chain has TRBV27 and TRBJ2-3; 10 nucleotides line up with TRBD2. The junction had 3 bases not matched to a gene; V was cut back by 7 bases and J by 5 bases. CDR3 length equals 13 residues. Germline V lookup: CDR1 MNHEY, CDR2 SMNVEV (reference sequence). This CDR3 is CASNGLAEDTQYF. In DNA form, the CDR3 reads TGTGCCAGCAATGGACTAGCGGAAGATACGCAGTATTTT.

Notes on this clone: Distinct nucleotide sequences in the sample also encode this CDR3. The chain joins TRBV28 to TRBJ2-1; the match to TRBD2 covers 8 bases. This CDR3 is built from 14 residues. Germline CDR1 is MDHEN and CDR2 is SYDVKM. Trimming took 3 bases from V and 4 from J; bases not matched to a gene: 2. The CDR3 region has the DNA TGTGCCAGCAGTTTCCTAGCGGGTTACAATGAGCAGTTCTTC. It yields the protein CASSFLAGYNEQFF.

The chain couples TRBV29-1 to TRBJ2-1; TRBD1 aligns across 7 bases. CDR1 is SQVTM and CDR2 is ANQGSEA in the germline V gene. The ends lost 6 bases at V and 4 bases at J; junction bases unmatched: 9. This CDR3 spans 14 amino acids. Written as DNA, the CDR3 is TGCAGCGTAAATGGGGGACAGAGATACAATGAGCAGTTCTTC. Amino acid sequence: CSVNGGQRYNEQFF.

The chain recombines TRBV9 with TRBJ1-4; D possibly corresponds to TRBD1 (5 bases). The length of the CDR3 is 15 residues. Trimming stripped 4 bases from V and 8 bases from J, with 18 bases between. Germline lookup yields CDR1 SGDLS and CDR2 YYNGEE. The CDR3 here is CASSNTGGSLEKLFF. The CDR3 region has the DNA TGTGCCAGCAGCAATACAGGAGGCAGCCTCGAAAAACTGTTTTTT. The full variable domain, rest sourced from reference TRBV9 and TRBJ1-4, is DSGVTQTPKHLITATGQRVTLRCSPRSGDLSVYWYQQSLDQGLQFLIQYYNGEERAKGNILERFSAQQFPDLHSELNLSSLELGDSALYFCASSNTGGSLEKLFFGSGTQLSVL.